A selection of T cell receptor beta chains follows, all from one sample in a study of cytomegalovirus exposure and HLA in healthy donors. Profiling relied on immunoSEQ multiplex PCR, and the TCRdb table lists in-frame clones only, not all of them. The sample contains 180,000 or so clones, approximately 71% of which appear only once. What was sequenced was PBMCs. The receptors originated from a woman between 40 and 50 years old in good health and CMV-seropositive. CDR3s include the opening cysteine and the closing phenylalanine or tryptophan. Fields, in order: CDR3 DNA, CDR3 protein, clone size, J gene, D gene, CDR3 length, V gene. D genes are given only for firm matches. Size values are once, few and many counts, or a class for expanded clones, and some rows have none.

CDR3 DNA: TGTGCCATCAGTGAGTGGGGTAGCGGACAAGAGACCCAGTACTTC
CDR3 protein: CAISEWGSGQETQYF
clone size: .
J gene: TRBJ2-5
D gene: .
CDR3 length: 15
V gene: TRBV10-3

CDR3 DNA: TGTGCCACCAGCAGAGATCGCTTTGCGGGCACTGAAGCTTTCTTT
CDR3 protein: CATSRDRFAGTEAFF
clone size: once
J gene: TRBJ1-1
D gene: .
CDR3 length: 15
V gene: TRBV15

CDR3 DNA: TGTGCCAGCACCATGCTGAGGACTAGCGGCGGGGAGCAGTACTTC
CDR3 protein: CASTMLRTSGGEQYF
clone size: .
J gene: TRBJ2-7
D gene: TRBD2
CDR3 length: 15
V gene: TRBV7-2

CDR3 DNA: TGTGCCAGCAGAGGACAGAACTACAATGAGCAGTTCTTC
CDR3 protein: CASRGQNYNEQFF
clone size: .
J gene: TRBJ2-1
D gene: .
CDR3 length: 13
V gene: TRBV27

CDR3 DNA: TGCGCCAGCAGTCGACGCGTGGGCCCCGTAGAGAACACCGGGGAGCTGTTTTTT
CDR3 protein: CASSRRVGPVENTGELFF
clone size: .
J gene: TRBJ2-2
D gene: .
CDR3 length: 18
V gene: TRBV23-1

CDR3 DNA: TGCGCCAGCAGTCTACAGGGAAAGGAAGCTTTCTTT
CDR3 protein: CASSLQGKEAFF
clone size: .
J gene: TRBJ1-1
D gene: .
CDR3 length: 12
V gene: TRBV5-1

CDR3 DNA: TGTGCCAGCAGCTTGGCAACCTACGAGCAGTACTTC
CDR3 protein: CASSLATYEQYF
clone size: .
J gene: TRBJ2-7
D gene: .
CDR3 length: 12
V gene: TRBV5-4

CDR3 DNA: TGTGCCAGCAGCCCCCAACTCCTGAACACTGAAGCTTTCTTT
CDR3 protein: CASSPQLLNTEAFF
clone size: .
J gene: TRBJ1-1
D gene: .
CDR3 length: 14
V gene: TRBV14

CDR3 DNA: TGCAGCGTTGATGGGACAGGGGGCCCCAACACCGGGGAGCTGTTTTTT
CDR3 protein: CSVDGTGGPNTGELFF
clone size: .
J gene: TRBJ2-2
D gene: TRBD1
CDR3 length: 16
V gene: TRBV29-1

CDR3 DNA: TGTGCCAGCTCCCTTGGGGTACAGGGGGCGAACACTGAAGCTTTCTTT
CDR3 protein: CASSLGVQGANTEAFF
clone size: .
J gene: TRBJ1-1
D gene: TRBD1
CDR3 length: 16
V gene: TRBV18

CDR3 DNA: TGTGAGCGGGGGGTGGCTTTCTTT
CDR3 protein: CERGVAFF
clone size: .
J gene: TRBJ1-1
D gene: .
CDR3 length: 8
V gene: TRBV27

CDR3 DNA: TGTGCCAGCAGCGCGCCAGGTAGCTCTGGAAACACCATATATTTT
CDR3 protein: CASSAPGSSGNTIYF
clone size: .
J gene: TRBJ1-3
D gene: .
CDR3 length: 15
V gene: TRBV9

CDR3 DNA: TGTGCCAGCAGCACACCGGGGGATTCGGGCGGTCGAGAGACCCAGTACTTC
CDR3 protein: CASSTPGDSGGRETQYF
clone size: .
J gene: TRBJ2-5
D gene: .
CDR3 length: 17
V gene: TRBV5-4

CDR3 DNA: TGTGCCACGGACGGGGCCGGGACAGGGAGGTTGGTGAGCACAGATACGCAGTATTTT
CDR3 protein: CATDGAGTGRLVSTDTQYF
clone size: .
J gene: TRBJ2-3
D gene: TRBD1
CDR3 length: 19
V gene: TRBV10-3

CDR3 DNA: TGTGCCAGCTCACCTTCGGGACAGGGAGCCACAGATACGCAGTATTTT
CDR3 protein: CASSPSGQGATDTQYF
clone size: few
J gene: TRBJ2-3
D gene: TRBD1
CDR3 length: 16
V gene: TRBV18

CDR3 DNA: TGTGCCAGCCGCCACCTAGGGGACATGGGGGTCAACACCGGGGAGCTGTTTTTT
CDR3 protein: CASRHLGDMGVNTGELFF
clone size: few
J gene: TRBJ2-2
D gene: .
CDR3 length: 18
V gene: TRBV13

CDR3 DNA: TGTGCCAGCAGCCCGACAGGTCCTTACCACGCGGCTAGCACAGATACGCAGTATTTT
CDR3 protein: CASSPTGPYHAASTDTQYF
clone size: few
J gene: TRBJ2-3
D gene: .
CDR3 length: 19
V gene: TRBV21-1

CDR3 DNA: TGTGCCAGCAGTTCACAGGGAGTCCAAGAGACCCAGTACTTC
CDR3 protein: CASSSQGVQETQYF
clone size: .
J gene: TRBJ2-5
D gene: .
CDR3 length: 14
V gene: TRBV2

CDR3 DNA: TGTGCCAGCAGCTTAGCGGTCGGTGAAGCTTTCTTT
CDR3 protein: CASSLAVGEAFF
clone size: .
J gene: TRBJ1-1
D gene: .
CDR3 length: 12
V gene: TRBV7-2

CDR3 DNA: TGCGCCAGCAGCTTGAGTAGGGGGGGCGGTGGAGATACGCAGTATTTT
CDR3 protein: CASSLSRGGGGDTQYF
clone size: .
J gene: TRBJ2-3
D gene: .
CDR3 length: 16
V gene: TRBV5-1

CDR3 DNA: TGTGCCAGCAGCTCAGGGGGCTCGTCAAACTATGGCTACACCTTC
CDR3 protein: CASSSGGSSNYGYTF
clone size: .
J gene: TRBJ1-2
D gene: TRBD1
CDR3 length: 15
V gene: TRBV5-6

CDR3 DNA: TGTGCCAGCAGTGGGAGCGGGAGCTCCTACAATGAGCAGTTCTTC
CDR3 protein: CASSGSGSSYNEQFF
clone size: few
J gene: TRBJ2-1
D gene: TRBD2
CDR3 length: 15
V gene: TRBV2

CDR3 DNA: TGTGCCAGCAGTTTATGGGGAGGGCGGCAGAGACAAGAGACCCAGTACTTC
CDR3 protein: CASSLWGGRQRQETQYF
clone size: few
J gene: TRBJ2-5
D gene: TRBD2
CDR3 length: 17
V gene: TRBV28

CDR3 DNA: TGTGCCAGCAGTTACCGGGGTACCAGGAGTGGCTACACCTTC
CDR3 protein: CASSYRGTRSGYTF
clone size: .
J gene: TRBJ1-2
D gene: .
CDR3 length: 14
V gene: TRBV6-5

CDR3 DNA: TGTGCCAGCGACGGGACAGCGTATGGCTACACCTTC
CDR3 protein: CASDGTAYGYTF
clone size: .
J gene: TRBJ1-2
D gene: TRBD1
CDR3 length: 12
V gene: TRBV6-6

CDR3 DNA: TGTGCCAGAAGCTCTCCCAGGACACCCATGGGCACTGAAGCTTTCTTT
CDR3 protein: CARSSPRTPMGTEAFF
clone size: .
J gene: TRBJ1-1
D gene: .
CDR3 length: 16
V gene: TRBV5-3

CDR3 DNA: TGTGCCAGCAGCTCTGTGGATAGCGGGAGGAATCTCGGGGAGCTGTTTTTT
CDR3 protein: CASSSVDSGRNLGELFF
clone size: few
J gene: TRBJ2-2
D gene: TRBD2
CDR3 length: 17
V gene: TRBV5-5

CDR3 DNA: TGTGCCAGCAGCTTGGACGGGGCTAGCGGGAGCACAGATACGCAGTATTTT
CDR3 protein: CASSLDGASGSTDTQYF
clone size: .
J gene: TRBJ2-3
D gene: TRBD2
CDR3 length: 17
V gene: TRBV5-8

CDR3 DNA: TGTGCCAGCAGCTTTCAACCCCGGGACACTTACGAGCAGTACTTC
CDR3 protein: CASSFQPRDTYEQYF
clone size: once
J gene: TRBJ2-7
D gene: .
CDR3 length: 15
V gene: TRBV7-6